This T cell receptor (beta chain) originates from a study of blood T cell repertoires in COVID-19. Whole-study context: The cDNA or gDNA used as material had been derived from T cells, B-cell-depleted T cells, or PBMCs.

Per the authors' pipeline: Using reference gene primer amplification, nucleated cell counts were estimated. Repertoires were generated with immunoSEQ multiplex PCR, while TCRdb's copy carries only in-frame clones and drops some. From that table come the V and J calls and clone size; the DNA was used to work out D and trimming. The sample has under 300,000 clones, 88% seen once. This clone was detected once. This CDR3 has 14 amino acids. The trim removed 6 bases at V and 2 bases at J, leaving 7 bases unmatched. Germline V lookup: CDR1 SGDLS, CDR2 YYNGEE. The V and J genes are TRBV9 and TRBJ1-2; 7 bases line up with TRBD1. The clonotype originates from a woman in her 40s who had recovered from COVID-19. Sequencing was done on a sample of peripheral blood. DNA of the CDR3: TGTGCCAGCACCCTTGGAGGGGGCAACTATGGCTACACCTTC. Translating it yields CASTLGGGNYGYTF. The whole variable domain, filled in from reference TRBV9 and TRBJ1-2, reads DSGVTQTPKHLITATGQRVTLRCSPRSGDLSVYWYQQSLDQGLQFLIQYYNGEERAKGNILERFSAQQFPDLHSELNLSSLELGDSALYFCASTLGGGNYGYTFGSGTRLTVV.